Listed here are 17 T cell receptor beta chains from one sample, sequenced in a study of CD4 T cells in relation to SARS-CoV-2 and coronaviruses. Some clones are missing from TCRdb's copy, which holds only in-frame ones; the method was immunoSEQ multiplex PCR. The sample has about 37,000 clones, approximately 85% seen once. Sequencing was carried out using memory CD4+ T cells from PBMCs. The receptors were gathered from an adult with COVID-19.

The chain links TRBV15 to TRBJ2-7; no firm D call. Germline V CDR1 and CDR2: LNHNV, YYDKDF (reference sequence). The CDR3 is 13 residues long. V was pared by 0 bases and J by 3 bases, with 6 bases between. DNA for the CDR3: TGTGCCACCAGCAGAGATCGGGTCTACGAGCAGTACTTC. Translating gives CATSRDRVYEQYF.

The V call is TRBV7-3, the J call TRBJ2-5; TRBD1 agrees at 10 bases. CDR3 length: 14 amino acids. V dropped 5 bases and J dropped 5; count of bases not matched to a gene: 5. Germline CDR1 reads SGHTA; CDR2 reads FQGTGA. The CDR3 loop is CASSIGTGAETQYF. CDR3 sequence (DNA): TGTGCCAGCAGCATAGGGACAGGGGCGGAGACCCAGTACTTC.

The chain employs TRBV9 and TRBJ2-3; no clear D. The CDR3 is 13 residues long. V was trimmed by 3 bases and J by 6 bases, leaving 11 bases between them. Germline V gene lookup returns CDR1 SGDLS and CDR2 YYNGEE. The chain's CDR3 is CASSAQNGDTQYF. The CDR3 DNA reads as TGTGCCAGCAGCGCCCAAAACGGGGATACGCAGTATTTT.

The CDR3 loop is CSVDSRRNTEAFF. CDR3 nucleotides: TGCAGCGTTGATTCGCGAAGAAACACTGAAGCTTTCTTT. The rearrangement uses TRBV29-1 and TRBJ1-1, with D unclear. The CDR3 contains 13 residues. Germline V lookup: CDR1 SQVTM, CDR2 ANQGSEA. Trimming removed 3 bases from V and 2 bases from J, with 10 bases in between.

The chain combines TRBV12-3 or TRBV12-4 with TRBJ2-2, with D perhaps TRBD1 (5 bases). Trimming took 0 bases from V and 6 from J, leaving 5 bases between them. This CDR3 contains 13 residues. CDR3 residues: CASSLAGAGELFF. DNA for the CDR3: TGTGCCAGCAGTTTAGCAGGGGCCGGGGAGCTGTTTTTT.

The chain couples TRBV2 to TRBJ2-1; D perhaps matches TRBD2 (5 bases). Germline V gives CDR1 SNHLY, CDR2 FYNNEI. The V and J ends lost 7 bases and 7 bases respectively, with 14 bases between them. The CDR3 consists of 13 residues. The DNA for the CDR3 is TGTGCCAGCAATCGGGTAGGAGGTAATGAGCAGTTCTTC. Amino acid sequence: CASNRVGGNEQFF.

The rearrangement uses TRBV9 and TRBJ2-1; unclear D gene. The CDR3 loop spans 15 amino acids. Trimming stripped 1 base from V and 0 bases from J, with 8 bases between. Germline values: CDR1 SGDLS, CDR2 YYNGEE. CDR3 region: CASSVLLSSYNEQFF. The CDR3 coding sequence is TGTGCCAGCAGCGTATTACTGAGCTCCTACAATGAGCAGTTCTTC.

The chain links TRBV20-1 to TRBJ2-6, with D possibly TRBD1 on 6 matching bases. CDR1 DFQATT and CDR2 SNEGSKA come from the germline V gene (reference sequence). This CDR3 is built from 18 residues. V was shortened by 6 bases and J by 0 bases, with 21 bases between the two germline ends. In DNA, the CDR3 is TGCAGTGCGAGTGGTCAGGGGCAGAAGAGCTCTGGGGCCAACGTCCTGACTTTC. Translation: CSASGQGQKSSGANVLTF.

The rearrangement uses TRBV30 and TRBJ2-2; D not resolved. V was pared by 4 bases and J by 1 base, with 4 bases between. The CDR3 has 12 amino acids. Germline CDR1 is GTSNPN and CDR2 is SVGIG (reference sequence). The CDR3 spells CAWTGNTGELFF. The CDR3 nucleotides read TGTGCCTGGACAGGGAACACCGGGGAGCTGTTTTTT.

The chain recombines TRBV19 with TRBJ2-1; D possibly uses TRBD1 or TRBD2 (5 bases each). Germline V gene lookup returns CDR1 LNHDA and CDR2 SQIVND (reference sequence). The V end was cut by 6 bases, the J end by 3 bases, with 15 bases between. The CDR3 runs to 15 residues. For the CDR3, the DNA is TGTGCCAGTAGCCCCAGGGCTAGCAGCTACAATGAGCAGTTCTTC. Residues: CASSPRASSYNEQFF.

CDR3 sequence reads: CASMEVVETQYF. The CDR3, as DNA: TGTGCCAGCATGGAGGTAGTAGAGACCCAGTACTTC. This chain uses TRBV2 with TRBJ2-5; weak D call: TRBD2 (5 bases). This CDR3 contains 12 residues. Trimming stripped 7 bases from V and 4 bases from J, with 10 bases between. CDR1 and CDR2 (germline): SNHLY, FYNNEI.

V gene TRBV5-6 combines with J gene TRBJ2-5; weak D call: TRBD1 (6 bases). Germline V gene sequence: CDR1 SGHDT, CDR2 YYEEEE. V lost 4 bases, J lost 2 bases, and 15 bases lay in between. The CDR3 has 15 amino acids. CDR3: CASSLQLTGQETQYF. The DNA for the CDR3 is TGTGCCAGCAGCCTCCAACTGACAGGACAAGAGACCCAGTACTTC.

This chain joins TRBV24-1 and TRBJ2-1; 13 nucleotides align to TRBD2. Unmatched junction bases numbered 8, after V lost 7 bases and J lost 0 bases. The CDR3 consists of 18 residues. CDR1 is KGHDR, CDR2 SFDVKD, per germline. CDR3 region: CATSGTSGTHSSYNEQFF. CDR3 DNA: TGTGCCACCAGCGGGACTAGCGGGACGCACAGCTCCTACAATGAGCAGTTCTTC.

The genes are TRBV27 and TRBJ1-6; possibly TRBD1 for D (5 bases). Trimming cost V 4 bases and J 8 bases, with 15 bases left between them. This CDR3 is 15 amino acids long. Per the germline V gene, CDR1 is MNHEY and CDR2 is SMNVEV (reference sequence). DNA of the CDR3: TGTGCCAGCAGTTCAGTAGGTGGGGGTCATTCACCCCTCCACTTT. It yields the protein CASSSVGGGHSPLHF.

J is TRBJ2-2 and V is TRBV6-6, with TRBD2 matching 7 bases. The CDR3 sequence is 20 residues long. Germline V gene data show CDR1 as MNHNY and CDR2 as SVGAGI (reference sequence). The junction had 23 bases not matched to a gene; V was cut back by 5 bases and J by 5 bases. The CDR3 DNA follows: TGTGCCAGCAGTCCCCGCGGGCTAGCGGAACCTTCTGGATGGACCGGGGAGCTGTTTTTT. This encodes CASSPRGLAEPSGWTGELFF.

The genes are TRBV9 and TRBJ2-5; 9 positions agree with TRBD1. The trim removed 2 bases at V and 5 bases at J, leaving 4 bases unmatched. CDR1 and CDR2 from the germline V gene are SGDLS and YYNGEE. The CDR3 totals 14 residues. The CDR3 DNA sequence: TGTGCCAGCAGCGTGGGACAGGGAACGGAGACCCAGTACTTC. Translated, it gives CASSVGQGTETQYF. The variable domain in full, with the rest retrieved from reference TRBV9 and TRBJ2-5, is DSGVTQTPKHLITATGQRVTLRCSPRSGDLSVYWYQQSLDQGLQFLIQYYNGEERAKGNILERFSAQQFPDLHSELNLSSLELGDSALYFCASSVGQGTETQYFGPGTRLLVL.

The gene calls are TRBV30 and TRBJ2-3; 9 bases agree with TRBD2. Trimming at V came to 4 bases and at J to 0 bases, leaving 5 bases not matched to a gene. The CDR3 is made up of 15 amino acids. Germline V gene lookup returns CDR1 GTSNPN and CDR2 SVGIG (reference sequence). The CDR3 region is CAWTLAGYSTDTQYF. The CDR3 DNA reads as TGTGCCTGGACTCTAGCGGGATATAGCACAGATACGCAGTATTTT. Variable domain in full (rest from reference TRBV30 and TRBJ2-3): SQTIHQWPATLVQPVGSPLSLECTVEGTSNPNLYWYRQAAGRGLQLLFYSVGIGQISSEVPQNLSASRPQDRQFILSSKKLLLSDSGFYLCAWTLAGYSTDTQYFGPGTRLTVL.